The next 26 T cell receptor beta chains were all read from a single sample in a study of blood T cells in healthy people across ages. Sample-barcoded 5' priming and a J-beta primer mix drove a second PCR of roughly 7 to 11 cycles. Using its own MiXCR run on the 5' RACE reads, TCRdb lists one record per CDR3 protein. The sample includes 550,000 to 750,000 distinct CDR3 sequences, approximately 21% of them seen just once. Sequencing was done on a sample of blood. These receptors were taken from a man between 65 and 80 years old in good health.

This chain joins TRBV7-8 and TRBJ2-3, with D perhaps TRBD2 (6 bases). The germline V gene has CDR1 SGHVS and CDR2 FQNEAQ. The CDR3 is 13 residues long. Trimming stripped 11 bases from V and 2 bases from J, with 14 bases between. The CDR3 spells CACTGGFTDTQYF. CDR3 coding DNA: TGTGCCTGCACCGGGGGATTCACAGATACGCAGTATTTT.

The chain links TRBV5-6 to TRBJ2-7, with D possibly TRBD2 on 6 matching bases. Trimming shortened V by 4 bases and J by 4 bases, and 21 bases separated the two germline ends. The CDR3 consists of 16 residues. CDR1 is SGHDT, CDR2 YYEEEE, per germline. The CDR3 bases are TGTGCCAGCAGCGACTATGGACGGGTGGACTATTACGAGCAGTACGTC. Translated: CASSDYGRVDYYEQYV.

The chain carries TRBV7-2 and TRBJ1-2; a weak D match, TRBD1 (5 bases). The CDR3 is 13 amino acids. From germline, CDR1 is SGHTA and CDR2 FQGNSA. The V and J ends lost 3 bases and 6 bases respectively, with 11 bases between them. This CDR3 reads CASSFGGSNGYTF. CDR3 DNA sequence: TGTGCCAGCAGCTTCGGGGGATCAAATGGCTACACCTTC.

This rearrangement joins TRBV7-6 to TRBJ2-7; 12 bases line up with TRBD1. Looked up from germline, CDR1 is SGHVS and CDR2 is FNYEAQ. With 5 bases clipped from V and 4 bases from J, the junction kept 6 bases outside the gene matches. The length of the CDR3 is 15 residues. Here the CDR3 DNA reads TGTGCCAGCAGCAAGGGACAGGGGGCCTATTACGAGCAGTACTTC. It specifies CASSKGQGAYYEQYF.

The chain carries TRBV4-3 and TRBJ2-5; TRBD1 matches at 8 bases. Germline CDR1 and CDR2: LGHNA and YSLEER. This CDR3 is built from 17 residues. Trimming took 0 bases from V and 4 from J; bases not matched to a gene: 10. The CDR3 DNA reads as TGCGCCAGCAGCCAAGATCTTCCCGGACAGGGTGTAGAGACCCAGTACTTC. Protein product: CASSQDLPGQGVETQYF.

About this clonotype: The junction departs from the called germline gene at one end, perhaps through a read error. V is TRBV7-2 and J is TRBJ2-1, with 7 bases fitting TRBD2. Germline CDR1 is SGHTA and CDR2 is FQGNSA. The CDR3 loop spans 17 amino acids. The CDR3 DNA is TGTGCCAACAGCTTAGCGGGCGGGGCAATCCCCTACAATGAGCAGTTCTTC. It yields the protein CANSLAGGAIPYNEQFF.

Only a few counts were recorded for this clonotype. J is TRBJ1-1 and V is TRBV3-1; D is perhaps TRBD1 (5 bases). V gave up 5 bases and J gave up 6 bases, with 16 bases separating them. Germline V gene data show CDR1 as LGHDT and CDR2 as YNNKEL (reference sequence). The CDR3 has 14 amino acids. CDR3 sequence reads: CASSEFAGSPEAFF. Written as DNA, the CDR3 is TGTGCCAGCAGCGAATTCGCAGGGTCTCCTGAAGCTTTCTTT.

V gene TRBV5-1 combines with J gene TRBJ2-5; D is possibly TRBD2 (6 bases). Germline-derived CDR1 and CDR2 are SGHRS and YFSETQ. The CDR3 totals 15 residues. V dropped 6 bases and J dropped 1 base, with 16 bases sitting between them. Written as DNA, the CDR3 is TGCGCCAGCAAGAACCCCATGGGGGGCCAAGAGACCCAGTACTTC. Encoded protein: CASKNPMGGQETQYF. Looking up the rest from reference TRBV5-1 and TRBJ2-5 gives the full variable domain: KAGVTQTPRYLIKTRGQQVTLSCSPISGHRSVSWYQQTPGQGLQFLFEYFSETQRNKGNFPGRFSGRQFSNSRSEMNVSTLELGDSALYLCASKNPMGGQETQYFGPGTRLLVL.

The CDR3 coding sequence is TGTGCCAGTAGTATACGGGGACAGCGTACTTTCTACGGCTACACCTTC. As protein: CASSIRGQRTFYGYTF. The chain carries TRBV19 and TRBJ1-2; 7 bases fit TRBD1. Trimming took 2 bases from V and 8 from J; bases not matched to a gene: 14. The CDR3 is 16 residues long. The germline CDR1 and CDR2 sequences are LNHDA and SQIVND (reference sequence).

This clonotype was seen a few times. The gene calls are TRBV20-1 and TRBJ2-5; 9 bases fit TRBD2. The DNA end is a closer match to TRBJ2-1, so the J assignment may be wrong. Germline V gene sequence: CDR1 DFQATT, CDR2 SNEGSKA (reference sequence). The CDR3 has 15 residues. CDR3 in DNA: TGCAGTGCTCCCCTGCTTAGCGGGAGCAGAGTTGAGCAGTTCTTC. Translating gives CSAPLLSGSRVEQFF.

The chain's CDR3 is CASSRPASTNEKLFF. For the CDR3, the DNA is TGTGCCAGCAGCCGTCCGGCTTCAACTAATGAAAAACTGTTTTTT. The rearrangement uses TRBV7-2 and TRBJ1-4; D remains unclear. Germline V gene data show CDR1 as SGHTA and CDR2 as FQGNSA. The CDR3 loop spans 15 amino acids. The V and J ends lost 5 bases and 0 bases respectively, with 10 bases between them.

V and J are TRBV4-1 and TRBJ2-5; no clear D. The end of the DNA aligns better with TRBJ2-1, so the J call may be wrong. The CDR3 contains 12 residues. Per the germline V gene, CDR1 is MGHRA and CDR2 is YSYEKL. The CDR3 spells CASSQMYNEQFF. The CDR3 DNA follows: TGCGCCAGCAGCCAGATGTACAATGAGCAGTTCTTC.

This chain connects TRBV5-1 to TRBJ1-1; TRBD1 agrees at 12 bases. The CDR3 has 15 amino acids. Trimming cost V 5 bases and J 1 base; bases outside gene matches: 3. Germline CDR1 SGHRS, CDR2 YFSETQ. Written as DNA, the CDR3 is TGCGCCAGCAGATCGGGACAGGGGGCGAACACTGAAGCTTTCTTT. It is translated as CASRSGQGANTEAFF. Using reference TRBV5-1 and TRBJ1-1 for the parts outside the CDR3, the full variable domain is KAGVTQTPRYLIKTRGQQVTLSCSPISGHRSVSWYQQTPGQGLQFLFEYFSETQRNKGNFPGRFSGRQFSNSRSEMNVSTLELGDSALYLCASRSGQGANTEAFFGQGTRLTVV.

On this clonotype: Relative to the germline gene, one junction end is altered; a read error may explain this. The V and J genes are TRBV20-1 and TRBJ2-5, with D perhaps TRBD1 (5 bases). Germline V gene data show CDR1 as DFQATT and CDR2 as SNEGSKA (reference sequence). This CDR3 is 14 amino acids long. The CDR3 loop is CSASGDSHQEAQYF. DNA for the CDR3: TGCAGTGCTAGTGGAGACAGTCACCAAGAGGCCCAGTACTTC.

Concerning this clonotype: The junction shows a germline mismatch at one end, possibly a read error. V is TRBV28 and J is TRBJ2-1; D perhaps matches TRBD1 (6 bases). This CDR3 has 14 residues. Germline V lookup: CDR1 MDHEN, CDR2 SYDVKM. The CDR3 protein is CASSPEGGRNERFF. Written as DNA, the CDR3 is TGTGCCAGCAGTCCCGAAGGGGGACGCAATGAGCGGTTCTTC. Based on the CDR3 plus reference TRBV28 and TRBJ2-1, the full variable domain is DVKVTQSSRYLVKRTGEKVFLECVQDMDHENMFWYRQDPGLGLRLIYFSYDVKMKEKGDIPEGYSVSREKKERFSLILESASTNQTSMYLCASSPEGGRNERFFGPGTRLTVL.

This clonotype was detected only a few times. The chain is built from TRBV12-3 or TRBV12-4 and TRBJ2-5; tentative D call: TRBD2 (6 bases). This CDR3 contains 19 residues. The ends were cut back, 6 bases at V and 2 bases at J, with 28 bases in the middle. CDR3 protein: CASSSPLFSASESQETQYF. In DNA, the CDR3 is TGTGCCAGCAGCTCTCCCCTTTTCTCGGCTAGCGAGTCTCAAGAGACCCAGTACTTC.

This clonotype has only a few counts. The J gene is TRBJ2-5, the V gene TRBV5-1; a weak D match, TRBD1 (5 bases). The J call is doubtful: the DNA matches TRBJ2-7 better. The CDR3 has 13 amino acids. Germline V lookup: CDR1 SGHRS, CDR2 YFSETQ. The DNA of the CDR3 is TGCGCCAGCAGCTTCGAGACAGCCTACGAGCAGTACTTC. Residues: CASSFETAYEQYF.

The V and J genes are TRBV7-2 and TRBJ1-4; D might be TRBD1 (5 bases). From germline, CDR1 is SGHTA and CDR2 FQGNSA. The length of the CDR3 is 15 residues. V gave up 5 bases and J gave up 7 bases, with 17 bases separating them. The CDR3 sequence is CASSPTGRETEKLFF. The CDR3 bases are TGTGCCAGCAGCCCTACAGGACGGGAGACTGAAAAACTGTTTTTT. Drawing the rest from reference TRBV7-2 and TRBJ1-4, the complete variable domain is GAGVSQSPSNKVTEKGKDVELRCDPISGHTALYWYRQSLGQGLEFLIYFQGNSAPDKSGLPSDRFSAERTGGSVSTLTIQRTQQEDSAVYLCASSPTGRETEKLFFGSGTQLSVL.

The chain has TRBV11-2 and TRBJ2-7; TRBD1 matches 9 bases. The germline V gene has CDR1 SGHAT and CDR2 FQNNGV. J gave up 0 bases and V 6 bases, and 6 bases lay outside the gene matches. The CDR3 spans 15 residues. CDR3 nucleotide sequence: TGTGCCAGCAGTATCAGGACAGGGGCCTCCTACGAGCAGTACTTC. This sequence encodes CASSIRTGASYEQYF. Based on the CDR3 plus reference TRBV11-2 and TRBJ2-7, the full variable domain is EAGVAQSPRYKIIEKRQSVAFWCNPISGHATLYWYQQILGQGPKLLIQFQNNGVVDDSQLPKDRFSAERLKGVDSTLKIQPAKLEDSAVYLCASSIRTGASYEQYFGPGTRLTVT.

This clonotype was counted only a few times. The chain's CDR3 is CSARWVEAFF. CDR3 nucleotide sequence: TGCAGCGCCAGATGGGTTGAAGCTTTCTTT. The chain uses TRBV29-1 and TRBJ1-1; D gene unclear. Deletions cut 7 bases from V and 7 bases from J, with 10 bases between. This CDR3 contains 10 residues. Per germline, CDR1 SQVTM and CDR2 ANQGSEA.

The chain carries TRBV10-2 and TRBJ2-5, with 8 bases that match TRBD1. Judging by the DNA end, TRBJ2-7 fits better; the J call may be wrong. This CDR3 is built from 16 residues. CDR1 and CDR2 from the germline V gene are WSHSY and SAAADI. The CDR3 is CASRGTDRGKPYEQYF. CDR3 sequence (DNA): TGCGCCAGCAGGGGAACTGACAGGGGTAAACCCTACGAGCAGTACTTC.

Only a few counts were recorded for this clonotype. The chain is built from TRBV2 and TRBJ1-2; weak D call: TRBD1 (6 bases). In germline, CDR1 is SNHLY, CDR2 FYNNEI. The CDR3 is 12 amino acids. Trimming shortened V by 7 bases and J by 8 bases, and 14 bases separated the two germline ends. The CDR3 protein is CASKGGQRGYTF. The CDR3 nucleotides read TGTGCCAGCAAGGGGGGGCAAAGGGGCTACACCTTC.

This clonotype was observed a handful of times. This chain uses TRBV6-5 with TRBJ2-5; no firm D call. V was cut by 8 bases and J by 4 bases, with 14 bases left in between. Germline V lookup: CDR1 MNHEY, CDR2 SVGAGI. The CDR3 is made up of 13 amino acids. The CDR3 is CASRATSVETQYF. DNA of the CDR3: TGTGCCAGCCGGGCGACCTCGGTAGAGACCCAGTACTTC.

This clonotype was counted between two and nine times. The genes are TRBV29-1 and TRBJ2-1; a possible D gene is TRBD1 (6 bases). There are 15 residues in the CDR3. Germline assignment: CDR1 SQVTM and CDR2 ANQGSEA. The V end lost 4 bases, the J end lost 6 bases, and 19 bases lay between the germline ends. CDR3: CSVGTPRGIRNEQFF. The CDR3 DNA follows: TGCAGCGTTGGAACCCCCAGGGGCATACGCAATGAGCAGTTCTTC.

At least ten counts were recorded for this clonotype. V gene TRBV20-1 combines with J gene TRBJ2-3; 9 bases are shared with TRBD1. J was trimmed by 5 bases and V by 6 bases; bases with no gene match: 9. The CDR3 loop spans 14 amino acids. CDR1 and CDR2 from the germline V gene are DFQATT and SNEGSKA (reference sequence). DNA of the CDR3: TGCAGTGCCCAATCGGGACAGGGAATAGATACGCAGTATTTT. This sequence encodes CSAQSGQGIDTQYF.

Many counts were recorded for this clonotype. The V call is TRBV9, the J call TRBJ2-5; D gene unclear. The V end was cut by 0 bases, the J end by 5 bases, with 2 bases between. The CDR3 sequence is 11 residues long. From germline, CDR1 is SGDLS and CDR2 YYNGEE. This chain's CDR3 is CASSVDETQYF. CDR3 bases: TGTGCCAGCAGCGTAGATGAGACCCAGTACTTC.